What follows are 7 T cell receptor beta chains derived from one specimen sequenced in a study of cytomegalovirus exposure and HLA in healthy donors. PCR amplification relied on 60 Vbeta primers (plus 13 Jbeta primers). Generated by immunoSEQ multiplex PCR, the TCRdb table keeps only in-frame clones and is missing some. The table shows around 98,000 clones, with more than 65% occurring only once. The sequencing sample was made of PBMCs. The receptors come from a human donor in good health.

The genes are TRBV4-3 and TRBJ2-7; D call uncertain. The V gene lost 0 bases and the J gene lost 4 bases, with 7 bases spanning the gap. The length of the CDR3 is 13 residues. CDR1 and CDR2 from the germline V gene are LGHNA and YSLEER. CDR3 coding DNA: TGCGCCAGCAGCCAAGAACCCGGGTACGAGCAGTACTTC. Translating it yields CASSQEPGYEQYF.

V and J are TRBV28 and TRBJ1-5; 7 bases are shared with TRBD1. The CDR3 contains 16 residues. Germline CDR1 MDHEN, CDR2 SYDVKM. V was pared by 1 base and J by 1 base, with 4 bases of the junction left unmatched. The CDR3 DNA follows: TGTGCCAGCAGTTTATACTCGGGACAGAGCAATCAGCCCCAGCATTTT. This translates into CASSLYSGQSNQPQHF.

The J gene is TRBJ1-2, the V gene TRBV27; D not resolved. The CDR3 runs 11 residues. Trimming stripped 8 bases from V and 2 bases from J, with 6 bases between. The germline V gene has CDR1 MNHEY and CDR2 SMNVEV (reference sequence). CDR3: CASGKNYGYTF. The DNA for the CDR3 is TGTGCCAGCGGCAAGAACTATGGCTACACCTTC.

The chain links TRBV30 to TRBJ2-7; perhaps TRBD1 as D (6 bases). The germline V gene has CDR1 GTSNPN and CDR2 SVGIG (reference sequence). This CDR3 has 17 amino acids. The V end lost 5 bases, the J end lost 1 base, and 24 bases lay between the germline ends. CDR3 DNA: TGTGCCTGGGCTTCCTACTTTTCACAGGGTCCTTCCTACGAGCAGTACTTC. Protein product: CAWASYFSQGPSYEQYF.

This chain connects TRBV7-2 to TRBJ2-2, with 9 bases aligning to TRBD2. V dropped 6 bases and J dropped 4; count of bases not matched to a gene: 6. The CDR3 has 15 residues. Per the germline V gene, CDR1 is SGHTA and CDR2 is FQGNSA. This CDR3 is CASSGLAGSTGELFF. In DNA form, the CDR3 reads TGTGCCAGCAGTGGTCTAGCGGGGTCCACCGGGGAGCTGTTTTTT.

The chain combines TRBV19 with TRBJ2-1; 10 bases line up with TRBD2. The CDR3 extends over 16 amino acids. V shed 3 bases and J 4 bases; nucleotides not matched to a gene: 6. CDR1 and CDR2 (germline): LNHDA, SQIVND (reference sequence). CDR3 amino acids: CASSIPSTSGYNEQFF. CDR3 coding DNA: TGTGCCAGTAGTATTCCCTCGACTAGCGGGTACAATGAGCAGTTCTTC.

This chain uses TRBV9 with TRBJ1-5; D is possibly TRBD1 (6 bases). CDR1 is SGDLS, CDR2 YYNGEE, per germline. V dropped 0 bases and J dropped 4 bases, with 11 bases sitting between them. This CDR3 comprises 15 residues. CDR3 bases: TGTGCCAGCAGCGTAGGGACAGCCGAAAATCAGCCCCAGCATTTT. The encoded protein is CASSVGTAENQPQHF.